This T cell receptor beta chain appears in the sequencing data of a study of cytomegalovirus exposure and HLA in healthy donors. The study's findings and limits: A highly shared variant cluster was judged a likely technical artifact. Productive status was seen about 90% or about 30% of the time for most TCR beta V segments in an earlier analysis.

This CDR3 is built from 18 residues. CDR1 GTSNPN and CDR2 SVGIG come from the germline V gene (reference sequence). Trimming stripped 5 bases from V and 2 bases from J, with 26 bases between. Use of 60 Vbeta and 13 Jbeta primers characterized the PCR. Libraries were prepared by immunoSEQ multiplex PCR; TCRdb keeps only in-frame clonotypes and omits some of them. The data contain over 90,000 clones, approximately 70% of them singletons. As to this clone: Its antigen is currently unknown.

Sequencing was performed on PBMCs. The chain carries TRBV30 and TRBJ2-3; TRBD2 is a possible D gene (6 bases). This sequence originates from a man between 40 and 49 years old in good health and CMV-seronegative. The CDR3 nucleotides are TGTGCCTGGGGAACATACAGATACGCCGGGGGAATCACAGATACGCAGTATTTT. This sequence encodes CAWGTYRYAGGITDTQYF.